These 10 T cell receptor beta chains came from one sample sequenced in a study of CXCR3-negative and CXCR3-positive naive CD8 T cells. Study-level results: Higher TRB CDR3 hydrophobicity marked CXCR3-positive naive cells relative to CXCR3-negative naive cells.

The libraries of TRB cDNA were prepared using 5' RACE with UMI labels. Each CDR3 protein gets one entry in TCRdb, which reprocessed the 5' RACE reads and gives no DNA. Reported are about 56,000 distinct CDR3 sequences; the ten largest clones contain about 0.84%. Their specific antigens are unknown. The sample consisted of naive CXCR3+ CD8+ T cells from blood. The subset: CD45RO-CCR7+CD27+CD95- naive CD8+ T cells expressing CXCR3 (TNR3+). These receptors came from a human donor in good health. Some clones in this sample may be carry-over from other donors' samples.

The chain recombines TRBV5-6 with TRBJ2-2; the D gene TCRdb calls, TRBD1, cannot be checked with no DNA. The germline V gene has CDR1 SGHDT and CDR2 YYEEEE. This CDR3 is built from 15 residues. CDR3 sequence: CASSLFRVGTGELFF.

The chain uses TRBV4-1 and TRBJ1-1; TCRdb lists TRBD1, though no DNA is available to test this call. CDR1 is MGHRA, CDR2 YSYEKL, per germline. The CDR3 has 15 amino acids. The chain's CDR3 is CASSQEQRQGTEAFF.

CDR3 protein: CASSLVSGTLTEAFF. The chain recombines TRBV7-9 with TRBJ1-1. Germline lookup yields CDR1 SEHNR and CDR2 FQNEAQ (reference sequence). The CDR3 has 15 amino acids.

The chain is built from TRBV7-3 and TRBJ2-1. Germline loops: CDR1 SGHTA, CDR2 FQGTGA. There are 11 residues in the CDR3. CDR3 protein: CASSSGHGMFF.

The chain carries TRBV15 and TRBJ1-1. The CDR3 runs to 17 residues. Germline lookup yields CDR1 LNHNV and CDR2 YYDKDF (reference sequence). CDR3 sequence reads: CATSREPSDRTKTEAFF.

This sequence joins TRBV6-2 or TRBV6-3 and TRBJ2-3. The germline gives CDR1 MNHEY, CDR2 SVGEGT. CDR3 length equals 13 residues. CDR3 loop: CASSYLATDTQYF.

The chain links TRBV12-3 or TRBV12-4 to TRBJ1-2; TCRdb's D call, TRBD1, is unchecked because there is no DNA. The CDR3 spans 12 residues. This CDR3 reads CASSLGHYGYTF.

The V and J genes are TRBV12-3 or TRBV12-4 and TRBJ2-5; absent DNA, TCRdb's TRBD1 call cannot be checked. The CDR3 has 13 residues. This CDR3 is CASSLIPGETQYF.

The chain employs TRBV7-3 and TRBJ2-1; the D call from TCRdb, TRBD1, cannot be confirmed without DNA. This CDR3 has 14 residues. Germline lookup yields CDR1 SGHTA and CDR2 FQGTGA. This CDR3 reads CASSFRDRNNEQFF.

The chain combines TRBV9 with TRBJ2-7; the D call from TCRdb, TRBD1, cannot be confirmed without DNA. Germline CDR1 is SGDLS and CDR2 is YYNGEE. This CDR3 is 15 amino acids long. CDR3: CASSATGTGGYEQYF.